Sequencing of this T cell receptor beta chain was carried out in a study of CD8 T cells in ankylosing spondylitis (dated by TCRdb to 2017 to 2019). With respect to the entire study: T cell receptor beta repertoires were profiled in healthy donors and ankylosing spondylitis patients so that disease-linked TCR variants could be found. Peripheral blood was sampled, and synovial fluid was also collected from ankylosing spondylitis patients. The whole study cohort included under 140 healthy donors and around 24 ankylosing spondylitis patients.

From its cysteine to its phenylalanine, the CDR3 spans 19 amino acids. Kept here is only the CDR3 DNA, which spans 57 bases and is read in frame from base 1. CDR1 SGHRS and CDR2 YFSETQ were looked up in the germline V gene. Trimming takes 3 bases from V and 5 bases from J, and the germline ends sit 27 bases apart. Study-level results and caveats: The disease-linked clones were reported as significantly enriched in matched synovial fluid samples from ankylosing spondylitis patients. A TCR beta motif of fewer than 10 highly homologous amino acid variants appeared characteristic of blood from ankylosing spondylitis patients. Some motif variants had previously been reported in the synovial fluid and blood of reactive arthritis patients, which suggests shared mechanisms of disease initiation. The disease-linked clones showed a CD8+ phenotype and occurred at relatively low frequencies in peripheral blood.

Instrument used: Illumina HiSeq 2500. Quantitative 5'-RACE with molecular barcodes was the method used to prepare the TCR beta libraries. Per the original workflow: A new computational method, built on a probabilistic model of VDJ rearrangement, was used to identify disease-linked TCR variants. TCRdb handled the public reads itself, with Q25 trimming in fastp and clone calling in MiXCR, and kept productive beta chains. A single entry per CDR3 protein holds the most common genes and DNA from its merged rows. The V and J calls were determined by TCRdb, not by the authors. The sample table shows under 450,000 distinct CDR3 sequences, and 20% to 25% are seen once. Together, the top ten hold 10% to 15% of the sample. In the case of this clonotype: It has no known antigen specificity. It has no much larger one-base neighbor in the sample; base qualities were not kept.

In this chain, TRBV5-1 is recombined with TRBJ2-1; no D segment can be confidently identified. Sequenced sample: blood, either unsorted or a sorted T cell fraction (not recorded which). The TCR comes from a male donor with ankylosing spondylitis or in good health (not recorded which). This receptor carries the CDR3 CASSSDPTEVRPENNEQFF. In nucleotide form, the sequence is TGCGCCAGCAGCTCGGACCCCACTGAGGTCCGACCGGAAAACAATGAGCAGTTCTTC.